This T cell receptor (beta chain) was captured in a study of T cells in Graves' hyperthyroidism and ophthalmopathy. As for this clonotype: Its antigen is not known.

Notes on the study in general: Ophthalmopathy stood apart from stable hyperthyroidism in a 13 V-J model.

CDR1 and CDR2 (germline): MGHRA, YSYEKL. This CDR3 spans 15 amino acids. V dropped 4 bases and J dropped 0; count of bases not matched to a gene: 1. Template material for amplifying TCR beta CDR3 regions consisted of RNA transcripts. The HTBI primer set was used in a first-round RT-PCR of the TCR CDR3. From the multiplex PCR reads, TCRdb called clonotypes with MiXCR, one entry per CDR3 protein. The data contain approximately 640,000 distinct CDR3 sequences, about 18% of them singletons. For Graves' hyperthyroidism to be stable, ophthalmopathy could not progress within 18 months. Hyperthyroidism in the patients, aged 18 to 65, was newly diagnosed and under 2 months in duration. 10 ml fresh peripheral blood yielded the PBMCs.

Source material: blood. The chain combines TRBV4-1 with TRBJ1-1; 11 bases fit TRBD1. The receptor comes from a man between 50 and 59 years old with Graves' hyperthyroidism. The DNA for the CDR3 is TGCGCCAGCAGCCCGGGACAGGGGGTGAACACTGAAGCTTTCTTT. Translation gives CASSPGQGVNTEAFF.